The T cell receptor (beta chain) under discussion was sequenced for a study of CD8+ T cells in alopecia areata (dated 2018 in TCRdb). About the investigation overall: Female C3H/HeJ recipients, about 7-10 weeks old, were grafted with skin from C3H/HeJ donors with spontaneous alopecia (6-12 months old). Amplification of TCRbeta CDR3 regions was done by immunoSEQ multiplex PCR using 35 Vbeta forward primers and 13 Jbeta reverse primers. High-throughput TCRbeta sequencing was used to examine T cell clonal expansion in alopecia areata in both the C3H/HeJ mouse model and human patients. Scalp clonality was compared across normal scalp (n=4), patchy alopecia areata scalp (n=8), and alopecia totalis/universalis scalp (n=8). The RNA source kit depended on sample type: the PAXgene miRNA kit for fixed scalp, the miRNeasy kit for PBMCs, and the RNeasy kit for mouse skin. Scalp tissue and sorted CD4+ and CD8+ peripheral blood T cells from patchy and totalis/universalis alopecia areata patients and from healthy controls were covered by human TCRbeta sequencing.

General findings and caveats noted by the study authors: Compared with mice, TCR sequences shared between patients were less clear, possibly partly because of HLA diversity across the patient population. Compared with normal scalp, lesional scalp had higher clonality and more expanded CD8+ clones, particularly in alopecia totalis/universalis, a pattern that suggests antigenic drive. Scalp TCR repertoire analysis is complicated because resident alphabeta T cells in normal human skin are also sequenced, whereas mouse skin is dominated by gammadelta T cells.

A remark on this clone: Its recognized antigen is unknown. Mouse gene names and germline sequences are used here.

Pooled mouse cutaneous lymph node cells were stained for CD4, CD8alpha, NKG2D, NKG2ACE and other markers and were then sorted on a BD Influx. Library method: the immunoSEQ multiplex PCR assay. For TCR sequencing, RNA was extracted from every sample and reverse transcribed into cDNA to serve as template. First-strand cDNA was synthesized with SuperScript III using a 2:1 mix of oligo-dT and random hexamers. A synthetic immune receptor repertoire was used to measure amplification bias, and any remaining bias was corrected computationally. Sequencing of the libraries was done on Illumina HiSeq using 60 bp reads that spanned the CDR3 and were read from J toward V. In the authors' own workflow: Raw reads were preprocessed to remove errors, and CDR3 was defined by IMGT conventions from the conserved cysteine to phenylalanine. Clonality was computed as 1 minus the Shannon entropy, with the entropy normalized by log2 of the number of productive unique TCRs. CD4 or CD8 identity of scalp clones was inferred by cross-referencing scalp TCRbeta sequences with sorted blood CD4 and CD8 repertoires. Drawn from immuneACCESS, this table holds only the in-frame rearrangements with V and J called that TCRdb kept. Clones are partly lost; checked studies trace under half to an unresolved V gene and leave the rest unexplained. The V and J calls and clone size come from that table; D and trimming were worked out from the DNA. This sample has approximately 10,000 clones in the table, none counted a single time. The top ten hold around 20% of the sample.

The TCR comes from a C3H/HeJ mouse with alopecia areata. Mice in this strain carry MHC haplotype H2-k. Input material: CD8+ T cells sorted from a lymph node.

The CDR3 DNA, read in part, is TGTGCCAGCGGTGATGGCCTGGGGGGGGAAGAC. Translated, this gives CASGDGLGGED. The whole CDR3 protein is CASGDGLGGEDTQYF. The V and J genes are TRBV13-2 and TRBJ2-5, with 9 bases aligning to TRBD2. Read sequence stops 4 residues before the CDR3 end, and the germline J gene provides the missing end. Inclusive of the bounding cysteine and phenylalanine, the CDR3 is 15 residues long. The DNA covers only part of the CDR3, 33 bases in frame from base 1. CDR1 and CDR2, per the germline V gene (reference sequence), are NNHNN and SYGAGS.